This T cell receptor (beta chain) was profiled in a study of molecular identifiers for immune sequencing clone quantification. A note on this clonotype: Its antigen is still unknown. This may come from a read error, since a much larger clone is one base off.

Broader study findings: Among approximately 1 million naive cells, as was reported, spiked Jurkat TCR RNA from one cell was detectable. Among effectors, clones above 20 RNA copies held over 97% of molecules; among naive cells, under 1%.

In preparing bulk TCR libraries, previously described methods and listed TCR primers were used. TCRdb re-called the PCR reads with MiXCR, one entry per CDR3 protein. The table includes approximately 320,000 distinct CDR3 sequences, 24% detected once. With RNA at 10%, 30% or 50%, naive CD8 libraries came from roughly 20,000 to 1,000,000 sorted cells. Material for sequencing was naive CD8+ T cells from blood, with Jurkat cell RNA spiked in. Specified subset: FACS-sorted CD8+CD4-CCR7+CD45RA+ naive T cells. The sequence was collected from a human donor in good health. Some libraries in this study had Jurkat cell RNA spiked in.

In DNA, the CDR3 is TGTGCCCGCAGCCCTGGGACAAGCCGTACAGATACGCAGTATTTT. Its protein is CARSPGTSRTDTQYF. This chain uses TRBV7-6 with TRBJ2-3; tentative D call: TRBD1 (6 bases). Looked up from germline, CDR1 is SGHVS and CDR2 is FNYEAQ. CDR3 length: 15 residues.